Each of the 9 T cell receptor beta chains below was sequenced from the same sample in a study of blood T cell repertoires in COVID-19. Profiling relied on immunoSEQ multiplex PCR, and the TCRdb table lists in-frame clones only, not all of them. The profile covers about 410,000 clones, with about nine tenths appearing a single time and about 1.6% taken by the ten largest. The sequenced sample consisted of peripheral blood. The receptors stem from a middle-aged woman with COVID-19, enrolled during active disease.

The J gene is TRBJ2-5, the V gene TRBV5-4; the D gene is possibly TRBD1 (5 bases). This CDR3 spans 13 amino acids. CDR1 is SGHNT and CDR2 is YYREEE in the germline V gene (reference sequence). V was pared by 4 bases and J by 4 bases, with 11 bases between. As DNA, the CDR3 is TGTGCCAGCAGCAAACAGCAGGGAGAGACCCAGTACTTC. It specifies CASSKQQGETQYF. The full variable domain, in which reference TRBV5-4 and TRBJ2-5 provide the parts outside the CDR3, is ETGVTQSPTHLIKTRGQQVTLRCSSQSGHNTVSWYQQALGQGPQFIFQYYREEENGRGNFPPRFSGLQFPNYSSELNVNALELDDSALYLCASSKQQGETQYFGPGTRLLVL.

Worth noting for this clone: This sample also contains other DNA sequences that code for the same CDR3. The rearrangement uses TRBV28 and TRBJ2-6; no reliable D call. Trimming removed 3 bases at V and 0 bases at J, with 3 bases between. The CDR3 runs 14 residues. Germline CDR1 is MDHEN and CDR2 is SYDVKM. The CDR3: CASSFLSGANVLTF. The CDR3 DNA reads TGTGCCAGCAGTTTCCTCTCTGGGGCCAACGTCCTGACTTTC.

The CDR3 DNA is TGTGCCAGCAGCCAAGGTACAGGGGTGACTCAGCCCCAGCATTTT. Protein: CASSQGTGVTQPQHF. This chain connects TRBV3-1 (or the pseudogene TRBV3-2) to TRBJ1-5; 7 bases fit TRBD1. The CDR3 is 15 residues long. Germline trimming cut 1 base from V and 6 bases from J; bases unmatched to any gene: 6. Germline CDR1 reads LGHDT; CDR2 reads YNNKEL (reference sequence).

The genes are TRBV5-1 and TRBJ2-1; D might be TRBD1 (6 bases). V was clipped by 4 bases and J by 7 bases, with 21 bases between them. This CDR3 contains 16 residues. The germline V gene has CDR1 SGHRS and CDR2 YFSETQ. DNA of the CDR3: TGCGCCAGCAGCCCCGGACAGCCCGTCCCGGGTAATGAGCAGTTCTTC. It codes for CASSPGQPVPGNEQFF.

The chain recombines TRBV5-1 with TRBJ2-7, with 7 bases aligning to TRBD1. Losses at the gene ends were 4 bases for V and 2 bases for J; bases not matched to a gene: 3. This CDR3 has 13 amino acids. CDR1 is SGHRS, CDR2 YFSETQ, per germline. This chain's CDR3 is CASSAGQAYEQYF. As DNA, the CDR3 is TGCGCCAGCAGCGCCGGACAGGCCTACGAGCAGTACTTC. Full variable domain (missing parts from reference TRBV5-1 and TRBJ2-7): KAGVTQTPRYLIKTRGQQVTLSCSPISGHRSVSWYQQTPGQGLQFLFEYFSETQRNKGNFPGRFSGRQFSNSRSEMNVSTLELGDSALYLCASSAGQAYEQYFGPGTRLTVT.

This clone was seen more than once but under ten times. The V call is TRBV9, the J call TRBJ1-1; 9 bases agree with TRBD1. The junction had 8 bases not matched to a gene; V was cut back by 4 bases and J by 4 bases. This CDR3 comprises 15 residues. Per the germline V gene, CDR1 is SGDLS and CDR2 is YYNGEE. In nucleotides, the CDR3 is TGTGCCAGCAGCTTCCACCGGGACAGGGCCACTGAAGCTTTCTTT. Encoded protein: CASSFHRDRATEAFF.

The chain recombines TRBV2 with TRBJ1-4, with D unresolved. V lost 8 bases to trimming and J lost 4 bases, with 14 bases between them. CDR1 is SNHLY and CDR2 is FYNNEI in the germline V gene. CDR3 length equals 14 residues. In DNA, the CDR3 is TGTGCCAGCCGCGACATAACCTATAATGAAAAACTGTTTTTT. It yields the protein CASRDITYNEKLFF.

J is TRBJ2-3 and V is TRBV11-3, with D possibly matching TRBD1 (6 bases). Germline CDR1 reads SGHNT; CDR2 reads YENEEA. V was clipped by 4 bases and J by 5 bases, with 16 bases between them. The CDR3 extends over 15 amino acids. The DNA for the CDR3 is TGTGCCAGCAGCTCCCTAACAGGGCCAGGAGATACGCAGTATTTT. It encodes CASSSLTGPGDTQYF.

J is TRBJ1-1 and V is TRBV6-2 or TRBV6-3, with a possible D match to TRBD1 (6 bases). This CDR3 contains 15 residues. The germline V gene encodes CDR1 MNHEY and CDR2 SVGEGT. V lost 4 bases and J 1 base, leaving 13 bases between the germline ends. The CDR3 bases are TGTGCCAGCAGTTCGTCAGGGGTCCCGAACACTGAAGCTTTCTTT. It yields the protein CASSSSGVPNTEAFF.